These 24 T cell receptor beta chains share one sample of origin, sequenced in a study of shared clonotypes between healthy human individuals. Sequenced by immunoSEQ multiplex PCR; TCRdb stores in-frame clones only, minus some. The data contain 1.5 million to 1.9 million clones, 95% to 99% of them singletons. Source material: naive CD4+ T cells sorted from blood. As for subset: CD45RA+ positively selected. The receptor source for this set is a man aged 25 to 40 in good health.

This chain connects TRBV11-2 to TRBJ2-3; tentative D call: TRBD1 (5 bases). Trimming stripped 5 bases from V and 1 base from J, with 7 bases between. The germline gives CDR1 SGHAT, CDR2 FQNNGV. The CDR3 contains 13 residues. CDR3 in amino acids: CASSEGGTDTQYF. CDR3 sequence (DNA): TGTGCCAGCAGCGAAGGGGGCACAGATACGCAGTATTTT.

The chain has TRBV9 and TRBJ2-1; D perhaps matches TRBD1 (5 bases). Germline lookup yields CDR1 SGDLS and CDR2 YYNGEE. This CDR3 comprises 12 residues. Trimming left V 5 bases short and J 9 bases short, with 12 bases between. CDR3 in amino acids: CASSFQGFEQFF. The CDR3 DNA sequence: TGTGCCAGCAGTTTCCAGGGTTTTGAGCAGTTCTTC.

This rearrangement joins TRBV30 to TRBJ1-2; D is unclear. With 3 bases removed from V and 8 bases from J, the gap between germline ends came to 10 bases. CDR3 length: 11 residues. Germline CDR1 and CDR2: GTSNPN and SVGIG (reference sequence). CDR3 protein: CAWSRSLGYTF. DNA of the CDR3: TGTGCCTGGAGCAGATCCTTGGGCTACACCTTC.

This clone was observed once. J is TRBJ2-5 and V is TRBV11-2; D is possibly TRBD1 or TRBD2 (6 bases each). V was clipped by 5 bases and J by 4 bases, with 14 bases between them. This CDR3 region has 14 residues. Looked up from germline, CDR1 is SGHAT and CDR2 is FQNNGV. The CDR3 nucleotides read TGTGCCAGCAGCAGAGGGGGAGGTGGAGAGACCCAGTACTTC. Translating gives CASSRGGGGETQYF.

The chain is built from TRBV25-1 and TRBJ1-5; TRBD1 agrees at 10 bases. From germline, CDR1 is MGHDK and CDR2 SYGVNS. This CDR3 contains 16 residues. Trimming took 0 bases from V and 7 from J; bases not matched to a gene: 6. The CDR3 here is CASSEYSGTGDQPQHF. The CDR3 nucleotides are TGTGCCAGCAGTGAATACTCCGGGACAGGGGACCAGCCCCAGCATTTT.

The gene calls are TRBV27 and TRBJ2-1; D is unclear. Germline-derived CDR1 and CDR2 are MNHEY and SMNVEV (reference sequence). V shed 6 bases and J shed 4 bases, with 13 bases lying between them. This CDR3 contains 14 residues. The DNA for the CDR3 is TGTGCCAGCAGAGAGAGACGGGTTTACAATGAGCAGTTCTTC. This translates into CASRERRVYNEQFF.

This chain joins TRBV28 and TRBJ2-3, with TRBD1 matching 7 bases. The CDR3 has 16 residues. CDR1 MDHEN and CDR2 SYDVKM come from the germline V gene. V shed 3 bases and J 2 bases; nucleotides not matched to a gene: 8. This CDR3 is CASSLVRGPPTDTQYF. For the CDR3, the DNA is TGTGCCAGCAGTTTGGTGAGGGGGCCCCCCACAGATACGCAGTATTTT. Filled out from reference TRBV28 and TRBJ2-3, the complete variable domain reads DVKVTQSSRYLVKRTGEKVFLECVQDMDHENMFWYRQDPGLGLRLIYFSYDVKMKEKGDIPEGYSVSREKKERFSLILESASTNQTSMYLCASSLVRGPPTDTQYFGPGTRLTVL.

This clone is a singleton in its sample. The chain links TRBV7-3 to TRBJ2-3; D not certain. The CDR3 loop spans 14 amino acids. The germline V gene has CDR1 SGHTA and CDR2 FQGTGA. V was shortened by 1 base and J by 1 base, with 6 bases between the two germline ends. In DNA, the CDR3 is TGTGCCAGCAGCTTAAGTCAGGGCACAGATACGCAGTATTTT. This codes for CASSLSQGTDTQYF.

The chain employs TRBV11-3 and TRBJ2-7, with 14 nucleotides matching TRBD2. Germline V lookup: CDR1 SGHNT, CDR2 YENEEA. The CDR3 is 15 residues long. The V segment lost 5 bases and the J segment 5 bases; nucleotides outside the gene matches: 5. CDR3 coding DNA: TGTGCCAGCAGCCGAAAGGGACTAGCGGGAGACGAGCAGTACTTC. Protein product: CASSRKGLAGDEQYF.

This clone was seen just once. This chain connects TRBV19 to TRBJ2-3, with 8 bases fitting TRBD2. CDR1 is LNHDA and CDR2 is SQIVND in the germline V gene (reference sequence). V trimming: 9 bases; J trimming: 4 bases; junction bases outside the gene matches: 9. The CDR3 runs 14 residues. CDR3 protein: CASKLAAGADTQYF. CDR3 nucleotides: TGTGCCAGCAAACTAGCGGCAGGAGCAGATACGCAGTATTTT.

This clone has a single count. The J gene is TRBJ1-3, the V gene TRBV7-2; TRBD1 is a possible D gene (6 bases). The CDR3 sequence is 17 residues long. With 5 bases removed from V and 3 bases from J, the gap between germline ends came to 20 bases. CDR1 is SGHTA and CDR2 is FQGNSA in the germline V gene. In nucleotides, the CDR3 is TGTGCCAGCAGCCCTTACCCAGGGGTAACGGGTGGAAACACCATATATTTT. It translates to CASSPYPGVTGGNTIYF.

The chain links TRBV9 to TRBJ2-2, with TRBD2 matching 9 bases. J lost 5 bases, V lost 1 base, and 9 bases had no gene match. The CDR3 consists of 17 residues. The germline gives CDR1 SGDLS, CDR2 YYNGEE. CDR3 sequence: CASSVRGSGSRTGELFF. CDR3 sequence (DNA): TGTGCCAGCAGCGTACGGGGTAGCGGGAGTCGGACCGGGGAGCTGTTTTTT.

This chain uses TRBV27 with TRBJ2-3; possible D gene TRBD2, 5 bases. The CDR3 sequence is 17 residues long. Trimming took off 8 bases at V and 2 bases at J, with 23 bases between the two ends. CDR1 is MNHEY, CDR2 SMNVEV, per germline (reference sequence). This chain's CDR3 is CASHLSPRGSATDTQYF. DNA for the CDR3: TGTGCCAGCCATCTCTCTCCGCGCGGGTCCGCCACAGATACGCAGTATTTT.

The V gene is TRBV6-5, the J gene TRBJ1-5, with a possible D match to TRBD1 (6 bases). The CDR3 covers 15 residues. Germline V gene data show CDR1 as MNHEY and CDR2 as SVGAGI. V gave up 5 bases and J gave up 0 bases, with 11 bases separating them. The CDR3 DNA is TGTGCCAGCAGTAGGACAGTTTATAGCAATCAGCCCCAGCATTTT. As protein: CASSRTVYSNQPQHF.

This clone has more than one count but fewer than ten. This sequence joins TRBV19 and TRBJ1-5, with D tentatively TRBD1 (5 bases). CDR1 is LNHDA, CDR2 SQIVND, per germline (reference sequence). The CDR3 is 12 residues long. Trimming left V 5 bases short and J 11 bases short, with 13 bases between. This chain's CDR3 is CASSQQVGAQHF. The CDR3 region has the DNA TGTGCCAGTAGTCAACAGGTTGGCGCCCAGCATTTT.

The chain recombines TRBV14 with TRBJ1-3, with D possibly matching TRBD1 (5 bases). Germline loops: CDR1 SGHDN, CDR2 FVKESK. There are 17 residues in the CDR3. The V end lost 0 bases, the J end lost 2 bases, and 14 bases lay between the germline ends. The DNA of the CDR3 is TGTGCCAGCAGCCAAGATGGACTCGGGGGGACTGGAAACACCATATATTTT. Translation gives CASSQDGLGGTGNTIYF.

The V call is TRBV9, the J call TRBJ2-1; D ambiguous. V was shortened by 0 bases and J by 2 bases, with 6 bases between the two germline ends. The germline V gene encodes CDR1 SGDLS and CDR2 YYNGEE. The CDR3 runs 14 residues. CDR3 in DNA: TGTGCCAGCAGCGTAGACCCTGCCTACAATGAGCAGTTCTTC. This gives the protein CASSVDPAYNEQFF.

The DNA of the CDR3 is TGTGCCAGCTCAGCCCGGGTGGGCACTGAAGCTTTCTTT. Translation gives CASSARVGTEAFF. This chain uses TRBV18 with TRBJ1-1; no reliable D call. CDR3 length equals 13 residues. V was pared by 5 bases and J by 4 bases, with 11 bases between. Germline CDR1 KGHSH, CDR2 LQKENI.

V gene TRBV15 combines with J gene TRBJ2-2, with 10 nucleotides matching TRBD1. J was trimmed by 5 bases and V by 5 bases; bases with no gene match: 8. Per germline, CDR1 LNHNV and CDR2 YYDKDF (reference sequence). The CDR3 contains 16 residues. CDR3 bases: TGTGCCACCAGCGCGGACAGGGGGAGATTGACCGGGGAGCTGTTTTTT. Its translation is CATSADRGRLTGELFF.

CDR3 DNA sequence: TGTGCCAGCGGTACAGGGGGTCTGAGCACTGAAGCTTTCTTT. As protein: CASGTGGLSTEAFF. The genes are TRBV10-3 and TRBJ1-1, with TRBD1 matching over 8 bases. The germline V gene has CDR1 ENHRY and CDR2 SYGVKD. V lost 10 bases and J lost 4; bases outside the gene matches: 11. The CDR3 length is 14 residues.

V is TRBV7-9 and J is TRBJ2-7; D unresolved. Germline loops: CDR1 SEHNR, CDR2 FQNEAQ (reference sequence). CDR3 length equals 18 residues. Trimming shortened V by 2 bases and J by 2 bases, and 22 bases separated the two germline ends. Here the CDR3 DNA reads TGTGCCAGCAGCTTACTGTCGTCCCGGTTGCTGATAACCTACGAGCAGTACTTC. Amino acid sequence: CASSLLSSRLLITYEQYF.

The chain uses TRBV7-2 and TRBJ2-4; D is possibly TRBD1 or TRBD2 (5 bases each). The germline V gene encodes CDR1 SGHTA and CDR2 FQGNSA. CDR3 length: 19 amino acids. Trimming shortened V by 5 bases and J by 1 base, and 24 bases separated the two germline ends. The CDR3 region is CASSPGPRDRDHAKNIQYF. The DNA of the CDR3 is TGTGCCAGCAGCCCCGGACCCAGGGACCGCGACCACGCCAAAAACATTCAGTACTTC.

V is TRBV27 and J is TRBJ2-3, with a possible D match to TRBD2 (5 bases). This CDR3 has 15 amino acids. V was cut by 6 bases and J by 0 bases, with 13 bases left in between. Germline V gives CDR1 MNHEY, CDR2 SMNVEV (reference sequence). CDR3 sequence reads: CASRPTRASTDTQYF. CDR3 coding DNA: TGTGCCAGCAGACCCACTAGAGCGAGCACAGATACGCAGTATTTT.

This clone was detected only once. J is TRBJ2-5 and V is TRBV5-1, with D possibly matching TRBD1 (6 bases). CDR3 size: 17 residues. The V and J ends lost 3 bases and 7 bases respectively, with 25 bases between them. In germline, CDR1 is SGHRS, CDR2 YFSETQ. The CDR3 loop reads CASSSGITQGALGTQYF. CDR3 nucleotide sequence: TGCGCCAGCAGCTCGGGAATTACACAGGGCGCCCTGGGGACCCAGTACTTC.